Given below is one T cell receptor beta chain in context. Its matching antigen is unknown. Trimming shortened V by 9 bases and J by 4 bases, and 9 bases separated the two germline ends. Germline-derived CDR1 and CDR2 are SNHLY and FYNNEI. The length of the CDR3 is 11 residues. The sample belongs to a study of cytomegalovirus exposure and HLA in healthy donors. The PCR ran on 60 Vbeta and 13 Jbeta primers. Assay used: immunoSEQ multiplex PCR; TCRdb lists only in-frame clones, some missing. The repertoire consists of roughly 100,000 clones, with around 79% occurring once and the leading ten covering 5.8%. Study-level points and caveats: The authors later linked a missense DCLRE1C variant to TCR beta V- and J-gene trimming. Follow-up analysis seemed to connect common viral pathogens with several of the most significant clusters identified.

The sequencing sample was made of PBMCs. V gene TRBV2 combines with J gene TRBJ1-2; tentatively, D is TRBD1 (6 bases). This clonotype was sampled from a man aged 60-69 years in good health and CMV-seropositive. The CDR3 DNA follows: TGTGCCAGACAGGGTTCCTATGGCTACACCTTC. Its translation is CARQGSYGYTF. Full variable domain (remainder filled in from reference TRBV2 and TRBJ1-2): EPEVTQTPSHQVTQMGQEVILRCVPISNHLYFYWYRQILGQKVEFLVSFYNNEISEKSEIFDDQFSVERPDGSNFTLKIRSTKLEDSAMYFCARQGSYGYTFGSGTRLTVV.